This TCR beta chain was observed in a study of cytomegalovirus exposure and HLA in healthy donors. Study-level information: Early on, a data release was issued that held 80 million to 90 million unique TCRs from HLA-typed donors. Findings and limits, study-wide: In a later analysis, a genetic analysis reported fewer productive-TCR N-insertions in an Asian-associated ancestry cluster than the cohort average.

V lost 6 bases and J lost 4, with 12 bases in between. This CDR3 is built from 13 residues. The germline gives CDR1 MNHNY, CDR2 SVGAGI (reference sequence). The study ran its PCR with 60 Vbeta and 13 Jbeta primers. TCRdb keeps only in-frame clones here, not all; method: immunoSEQ multiplex PCR. The sample shows over 95,000 clones, approximately 80% of them seen only once. This clone was observed a few times. Its antigen is not known. Sequenced material: PBMCs. This TCR was sampled from a female donor in good health and CMV-seronegative. The chain recombines TRBV6-6 with TRBJ1-2, with D hard to call. The CDR3 bases are TGTGCCAGCAGACCCGGAGAGGGCTATGGCTACACCTTC. Its translation: CASRPGEGYGYTF.